The entry below gives a single T cell receptor (beta chain) sequence along with its context. This record comes from a study of blood T cell repertoires in COVID-19. Turning to the study itself: Acute-phase and convalescent COVID-19 samples originated in the United States, Italy and Spain. Sources were T cells, B-cell-depleted T cells, or PBMCs; the material itself was cDNA or gDNA.

Germline V gene sequence: CDR1 SGHRS, CDR2 YFSETQ. This CDR3 region has 14 residues. The germline V and J ends were trimmed by 0 bases and 1 base, with 7 bases remaining between them. Seattle-derived patients entered the study during active infection and were followed longitudinally. As processed by the authors: Cell counts per sample came from amplifying reference gene primers. Assay: immunoSEQ multiplex PCR; the TCRdb copy retains only in-frame clones and omits some. The V and J calls and the clone size are those of that table, but D and trimming were determined from the DNA. The sample lists 150,000 to 200,000 clones, about 90% seen once, with roughly 11% in the top ten.

The clonotype originates from a woman aged 60-75 years with COVID-19, enrolled during active disease. The rearrangement joins TRBV5-1 to TRBJ1-2; no clear D. The sequenced sample was peripheral blood. In DNA, the CDR3 is TGCGCCAGCAGCTTGGGAACAAATAACTATGGCTACACCTTC. Translated, it gives CASSLGTNNYGYTF. The variable domain in full, completed from reference TRBV5-1 and TRBJ1-2, reads KAGVTQTPRYLIKTRGQQVTLSCSPISGHRSVSWYQQTPGQGLQFLFEYFSETQRNKGNFPGRFSGRQFSNSRSEMNVSTLELGDSALYLCASSLGTNNYGYTFGSGTRLTVV.